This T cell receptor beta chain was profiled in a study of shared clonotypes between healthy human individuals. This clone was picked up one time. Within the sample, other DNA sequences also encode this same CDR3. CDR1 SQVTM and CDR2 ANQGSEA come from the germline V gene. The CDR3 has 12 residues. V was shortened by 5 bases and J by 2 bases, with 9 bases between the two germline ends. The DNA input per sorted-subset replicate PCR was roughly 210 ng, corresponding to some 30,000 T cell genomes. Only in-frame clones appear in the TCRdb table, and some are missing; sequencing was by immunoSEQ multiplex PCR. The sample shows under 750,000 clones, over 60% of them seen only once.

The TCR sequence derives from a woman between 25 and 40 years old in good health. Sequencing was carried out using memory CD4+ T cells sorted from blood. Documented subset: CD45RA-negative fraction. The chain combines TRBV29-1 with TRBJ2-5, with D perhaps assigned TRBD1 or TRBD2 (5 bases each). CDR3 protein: CSVRDGQETQYF. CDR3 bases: TGCAGCGTTCGGGACGGACAAGAGACCCAGTACTTC.